Below are 30 T cell receptor beta chains sequenced from a single sample in a study of shared clonotypes between healthy human individuals. Some clones are missing from TCRdb's copy, which holds only in-frame ones; the method was immunoSEQ multiplex PCR. The sample includes 520,000 or so clones, roughly 78% of them seen just once. Specimen: PBMCs. The receptors were gathered from a woman in her thirties or forties in good health. Some clones in this sample may be carry-over from other donors' samples.

The J gene is TRBJ2-5, the V gene TRBV29-1; D possibly corresponds to TRBD2 (5 bases). V was trimmed by 5 bases and J by 5 bases, leaving 18 bases between them. CDR1 and CDR2 from the germline V gene are SQVTM and ANQGSEA. The CDR3 runs 14 residues. The CDR3 loop is CSVSSTQTLETQYF. CDR3 nucleotide sequence: TGCAGCGTTTCTAGCACACAAACTTTGGAGACCCAGTACTTC.

This clone turned up a few times. The chain recombines TRBV28 with TRBJ2-7; maybe TRBD1 (7 bases). Trimming left V 10 bases short and J 2 bases short, with 15 bases between. The CDR3 spans 13 residues. Germline CDR1 MDHEN, CDR2 SYDVKM. The CDR3 DNA sequence: TGTGCCACCCTCAGGGGGGATACCTACGAGCAGTACTTC. Encoded protein: CATLRGDTYEQYF.

This clone was counted a few times. The chain carries TRBV4-1 and TRBJ2-7; D is undetermined. The V end lost 1 base, the J end lost 6 bases, and 4 bases lay between the germline ends. The CDR3 runs to 11 residues. Germline V gene data show CDR1 as MGHRA and CDR2 as YSYEKL. The CDR3 loop reads CASSQGVEQYF. The DNA for the CDR3 is TGCGCCAGCAGCCAAGGTGTCGAGCAGTACTTC.

The chain has TRBV5-1 and TRBJ2-3; D may match TRBD1 or TRBD2 (5 bases each). V was pared by 8 bases and J by 8 bases, with 21 bases between. CDR1 is SGHRS and CDR2 is YFSETQ in the germline V gene. The CDR3 has 14 residues. The chain's CDR3 is CASPIGTTGVTQYF. The CDR3, as DNA: TGCGCCAGTCCAATTGGGACCACTGGAGTTACGCAGTATTTT.

This sequence joins TRBV7-2 and TRBJ1-6; D perhaps matches TRBD1 (5 bases). CDR3 size: 15 residues. Germline CDR1 is SGHTA and CDR2 is FQGNSA. V was shortened by 2 bases and J by 5 bases, with 10 bases between the two germline ends. In DNA, the CDR3 is TGTGCCAGCAGCTTAATGGGCAGGGATAATTCACCCCTCCACTTT. Residues: CASSLMGRDNSPLHF.

V gene TRBV5-5 combines with J gene TRBJ2-3; TRBD1 matches at 12 bases. This CDR3 is built from 16 residues. Germline loops: CDR1 SGHKS, CDR2 YYEKEE (reference sequence). The junction had 3 bases not matched to a gene; V was cut back by 4 bases and J by 0 bases. For the CDR3, the DNA is TGTGCCAGCAGCACGGGACAGGGGGCAAGCACAGATACGCAGTATTTT. It translates to CASSTGQGASTDTQYF.

The chain uses TRBV15 and TRBJ1-1; perhaps TRBD1 as D (6 bases). The CDR3 consists of 14 residues. V was pared by 0 bases and J by 2 bases, with 7 bases between. Germline V gene lookup returns CDR1 LNHNV and CDR2 YYDKDF (reference sequence). The CDR3 reads CATSREGGNTEAFF. The CDR3 region has the DNA TGTGCCACCAGCAGAGAAGGGGGTAACACTGAAGCTTTCTTT.

This clone was detected ten times or more. The chain uses TRBV5-1 and TRBJ2-1; D is undetermined. CDR1 SGHRS and CDR2 YFSETQ come from the germline V gene. V was shortened by 0 bases and J by 7 bases, with 14 bases between the two germline ends. This CDR3 region has 15 residues. Here the CDR3 reads CASSLDYPTINEQFF. CDR3 bases: TGCGCCAGCAGCTTGGACTACCCGACCATAAATGAGCAGTTCTTC.

The table lists this clone with a count of one. The chain employs TRBV4-1 and TRBJ2-7; 8 bases fit TRBD2. From germline, CDR1 is MGHRA and CDR2 YSYEKL. V was pared by 4 bases and J by 0 bases, with 5 bases of the junction left unmatched. The CDR3 runs to 15 residues. The CDR3 bases are TGCGCCAGCAGCCCGAGCGGGAGAAGCTCCTACGAGCAGTACTTC. Its translation: CASSPSGRSSYEQYF.

The V and J genes are TRBV28 and TRBJ1-2; D is unclear. CDR3 size: 16 residues. CDR1 is MDHEN and CDR2 is SYDVKM in the germline V gene. V was shortened by 1 base and J by 2 bases, with 14 bases between the two germline ends. DNA of the CDR3: TGTGCCAGCAGTTTATTTTCGCCTCCGGTAAACTATGGCTACACCTTC. Translated: CASSLFSPPVNYGYTF.

The chain joins TRBV5-1 to TRBJ2-1, with 9 bases identical to TRBD2. This CDR3 contains 14 residues. The V gene's germline CDR1 is SGHRS and CDR2 YFSETQ. Losses at the gene ends were 6 bases for V and 6 bases for J; bases not matched to a gene: 7. The CDR3: CASKMDSGSNEQFF. The CDR3 DNA follows: TGCGCCAGCAAAATGGATAGCGGGAGCAATGAGCAGTTCTTC.

J is TRBJ2-2 and V is TRBV7-8; D gene ambiguous. Germline lookup yields CDR1 SGHVS and CDR2 FQNEAQ. This CDR3 is 17 amino acids long. V lost 2 bases and J lost 1, with 14 bases in between. DNA for the CDR3: TGTGCCAGCAGCTTACCGCGTTCGCAGATGAACACCGGGGAGCTGTTTTTT. Translated: CASSLPRSQMNTGELFF.

This chain connects TRBV4-3 to TRBJ2-5; TRBD2 might be the D (5 bases). Germline V lookup: CDR1 LGHNA, CDR2 YSLEER. The CDR3 runs 16 residues. V lost 0 bases to trimming and J lost 1 base, with 12 bases between them. The CDR3 loop reads CASSQDFGRAQETQYF. In DNA form, the CDR3 reads TGCGCCAGCAGCCAAGACTTCGGGCGGGCCCAAGAGACCCAGTACTTC.

The CDR3 region is CAWSRTGGASYEKLFF. DNA for the CDR3: TGTGCCTGGAGCAGAACAGGGGGCGCGTCTTATGAAAAACTGTTTTTT. The chain has TRBV30 and TRBJ1-4; 9 bases are shared with TRBD1. The CDR3 totals 16 residues. Germline lookup yields CDR1 GTSNPN and CDR2 SVGIG (reference sequence). V was clipped by 3 bases and J by 6 bases; unmatched bases: 11.

This clone has ten or more counts. The CDR3 DNA follows: TGTGCCAGCAGCCCGGGACTAGCGGGAGTGGGGGAGCTGTTTTTT. Protein: CASSPGLAGVGELFF. The chain recombines TRBV7-7 with TRBJ2-2; TRBD2 matches 14 bases. Germline V gives CDR1 SSHAT, CDR2 FNYEAQ (reference sequence). V lost 5 bases and J lost 8; bases outside the gene matches: 4. This CDR3 spans 15 amino acids.

This clone was detected once. The V call is TRBV28, the J call TRBJ2-3; D remains ambiguous. CDR1 MDHEN and CDR2 SYDVKM come from the germline V gene. Trimming took 5 bases from V and 6 from J, leaving 12 bases between them. The CDR3 is 13 amino acids. The CDR3: CASSGVPVDTQYF. The CDR3 coding sequence is TGTGCCAGCAGTGGGGTGCCGGTGGATACGCAGTATTTT.

This clone was counted ten times or more. The chain combines TRBV4-2 with TRBJ2-3, with 8 bases fitting TRBD2. Germline CDR1 and CDR2: LGHNA and YNFKEQ. The V and J ends lost 0 bases and 7 bases, in that order; junction bases with no gene match: 12. This CDR3 contains 17 residues. The chain's CDR3 is CASSQEGASGGLHTQYF. CDR3 coding DNA: TGTGCCAGCAGCCAAGAAGGAGCCTCGGGAGGGCTACATACGCAGTATTTT.

This sequence joins TRBV23-1 and TRBJ2-7; 7 bases are shared with TRBD2. TRBV23-1 is assigned to the ORF class and has an uncertain function. CDR3 length equals 17 residues. V shed 1 base and J 5 bases; nucleotides not matched to a gene: 14. The CDR3 protein is CASSQFLTSTSPDEQYF. The CDR3 coding sequence is TGCGCCAGCAGTCAATTCTTGACTAGCACCTCTCCTGACGAGCAGTACTTC.

This clone was picked up a small number of times. The V and J genes are TRBV6-6 and TRBJ1-4; D call uncertain. This CDR3 is built from 14 residues. Trimming removed 2 bases at V and 3 bases at J, with 7 bases between. CDR1 and CDR2 (germline): MNHNY, SVGAGI (reference sequence). CDR3 residues: CASSYGQANEKLFF. The DNA of the CDR3 is TGTGCCAGCAGTTACGGGCAAGCTAATGAAAAACTGTTTTTT.

The chain is built from TRBV18 and TRBJ2-1; D might be TRBD2 (6 bases). The V gene's germline CDR1 is KGHSH and CDR2 LQKENI. CDR3 size: 18 residues. Trimming left V 1 base short and J 6 bases short, with 22 bases between. The CDR3 DNA reads TGTGCCAGCTCACCACTAAAGGCGGGTCGCGGGAACGCCAATGAGCAGTTCTTC. Amino acids: CASSPLKAGRGNANEQFF.

The genes are TRBV4-2 and TRBJ2-5; D tentatively reads TRBD1 or TRBD2 (5 bases each). With 0 bases removed from V and 7 bases from J, the gap between germline ends came to 12 bases. The CDR3 consists of 14 residues. Germline V gene lookup returns CDR1 LGHNA and CDR2 YNFKEQ. The CDR3 DNA sequence: TGTGCCAGCAGCCAAGATTTAGGGGAGAGGACCCAGTACTTC. It codes for CASSQDLGERTQYF.

This rearrangement joins TRBV2 to TRBJ1-4; TRBD1 matches at 10 bases. Germline CDR1 SNHLY, CDR2 FYNNEI. CDR3 size: 13 residues. J gave up 6 bases and V 8 bases, and 3 bases lay outside the gene matches. CDR3 DNA sequence: TGTGCCAGCTCCGGGACAGGGGATGAAAAACTGTTTTTT. This gives the protein CASSGTGDEKLFF. The full variable domain, rest sourced from reference TRBV2 and TRBJ1-4, is EPEVTQTPSHQVTQMGQEVILRCVPISNHLYFYWYRQILGQKVEFLVSFYNNEISEKSEIFDDQFSVERPDGSNFTLKIRSTKLEDSAMYFCASSGTGDEKLFFGSGTQLSVL.

This chain connects TRBV11-3 to TRBJ2-1; no definite D call. The length of the CDR3 is 15 residues. Germline V gene sequence: CDR1 SGHNT, CDR2 YENEEA. The V end was cut by 1 base, the J end by 5 bases, with 12 bases between. The CDR3 sequence is CASSLGGEGNNEQFF. CDR3 nucleotides: TGTGCCAGCAGCTTAGGTGGAGAAGGGAACAATGAGCAGTTCTTC. Drawing the rest from reference TRBV11-3 and TRBJ2-1, the complete variable domain is EAGVVQSPRYKIIEKKQPVAFWCNPISGHNTLYWYLQNLGQGPELLIRYENEEAVDDSQLPKDRFSAERLKGVDSTLKIQPAELGDSAVYLCASSLGGEGNNEQFFGPGTRLTVL.

Concerning this clone itself: This sample includes further DNA sequences coding for the same CDR3. The rearrangement joins TRBV5-6 to TRBJ1-4; D is possibly TRBD1 (5 bases). Trimming left V 2 bases short and J 7 bases short, with 12 bases between. The V gene's germline CDR1 is SGHDT and CDR2 YYEEEE. The CDR3 is made up of 14 amino acids. The CDR3 sequence is CASSFRGLGEKLFF. In DNA, the CDR3 is TGTGCCAGCAGCTTTCGGGGCTTAGGTGAAAAACTGTTTTTT.

The CDR3 reads CASSLAETNNEQFF. The CDR3 coding sequence is TGTGCCAGCAGCTTAGCGGAGACTAACAATGAGCAGTTCTTC. V usage is TRBV7-2 and J usage is TRBJ2-1; weak D call: TRBD2 (5 bases). This CDR3 is built from 14 residues. The V gene lost 0 bases and the J gene lost 5 bases, with 8 bases spanning the gap. CDR1 and CDR2 from the germline V gene are SGHTA and FQGNSA. The variable domain in full, completed from reference TRBV7-2 and TRBJ2-1, reads GAGVSQSPSNKVTEKGKDVELRCDPISGHTALYWYRQSLGQGLEFLIYFQGNSAPDKSGLPSDRFSAERTGGSVSTLTIQRTQQEDSAVYLCASSLAETNNEQFFGPGTRLTVL.

This clone came up once. The gene calls are TRBV7-9 and TRBJ1-2, with a possible D match to TRBD1 (5 bases). This CDR3 spans 15 amino acids. V was cut by 4 bases and J by 5 bases, with 17 bases left in between. CDR1 and CDR2 (germline): SEHNR, FQNEAQ (reference sequence). DNA for the CDR3: TGTGCCAGCAGCTCACTGTACCGGGGCCAATATGGCTACACCTTC. Its translation: CASSSLYRGQYGYTF.

The chain employs TRBV7-3 and TRBJ2-5; TRBD2 matches at 14 bases. The trim removed 3 bases at V and 6 bases at J, leaving 6 bases unmatched. The CDR3 is 16 amino acids. CDR1 SGHTA and CDR2 FQGTGA come from the germline V gene. CDR3 DNA: TGTGCCAGCAGCTTTTCTGGGACTAGCGGGGGAAAGACCCAGTACTTC. Encoded protein: CASSFSGTSGGKTQYF.

A single count supports this clone. The V call is TRBV18, the J call TRBJ2-4; tentative D call: TRBD1 (6 bases). There are 16 residues in the CDR3. The V gene lost 2 bases and the J gene lost 8 bases, with 19 bases spanning the gap. Germline CDR1 reads KGHSH; CDR2 reads LQKENI. CDR3 sequence (DNA): TGTGCCAGCTCACCAAGTCGTGGTGTGGGGGCTGACATTCAGTACTTC. This sequence encodes CASSPSRGVGADIQYF.

This chain links TRBV23-1 with TRBJ1-2; 11 bases agree with TRBD1. TRBV23-1 is sorted into the ORF group, with uncertain function. This CDR3 is 14 amino acids long. Trimming cost V 4 bases and J 4 bases; bases outside gene matches: 2. CDR3 sequence reads: CASSRDRGSYGYTF. The CDR3 region has the DNA TGCGCCAGCAGTCGGGACAGGGGGTCCTATGGCTACACCTTC.

This clone has a single count. The gene calls are TRBV7-8 and TRBJ2-7, with 11 positions matching TRBD1. The germline V gene has CDR1 SGHVS and CDR2 FQNEAQ. The CDR3 contains 14 residues. The ends lost 5 bases at V and 3 bases at J; junction bases unmatched: 3. The CDR3 region is CASSVDRGLYEQYF. The CDR3 bases are TGTGCCAGCAGCGTGGACAGGGGGCTCTACGAGCAGTACTTC.